A single sample is the source of the 20 T cell receptor beta chains below, sequenced in a study of T cell repertoires in cytomegalovirus infection. Their recognized antigens are unknown. TCRdb called the reads again in MiXCR, with one record for every CDR3 protein. In the table there are 650,000 to 900,000 distinct CDR3 sequences, about 31% of which are singletons. Here the sequenced sample was cultured CD8+ T cells from PBMCs, taken from culture after CMV antigen stimulation. The receptors come from a human donor in good health (CMV status not recorded). Some clones in this sample may be carry-over from other donors' samples.

Written as DNA, the CDR3 is TGTGCCAGCAACCCAACAGGGACACCGAACACCGGGGAGCTGTTTTTT. This translates into CASNPTGTPNTGELFF. V gene TRBV11-1 combines with J gene TRBJ2-2, with D perhaps TRBD1 (6 bases). CDR3 length equals 16 residues. Trimming pared 7 bases from V and 0 bases from J, leaving 15 bases between. Germline values: CDR1 SGHAT, CDR2 FQDESV (reference sequence). Combining the CDR3 with reference TRBV11-1 and TRBJ2-2 gives the whole variable domain EAEVAQSPRYKITEKSQAVAFWCDPISGHATLYWYRQILGQGPELLVQFQDESVVDDSQLPKDRFSAERLKGVDSTLKIQPAELGDSAMYLCASNPTGTPNTGELFFGEGSRLTVL.

CDR3 amino acids: CASSSPRDTQYF. The DNA of the CDR3 is TGTGCCAGCAGTTCCCCTCGGGATACGCAGTATTTT. The chain links TRBV7-6 to TRBJ2-3, with unresolved D. This CDR3 has 12 residues. In germline, CDR1 is SGHVS, CDR2 FNYEAQ. Between the trimmed V and J ends, which lost 6 bases and 6 bases, there was a span of 10 bases.

This clonotype was counted a few times. This chain connects TRBV27 to TRBJ1-5; tentative D call: TRBD1 (6 bases). Trimming shortened V by 6 bases and J by 7 bases, and 13 bases separated the two germline ends. Germline-derived CDR1 and CDR2 are MNHEY and SMNVEV (reference sequence). The CDR3 is 13 residues long. The CDR3, as DNA: TGTGCCAGCAGACCCAGGGGCCGACAGCCCCAGCATTTT. Translation gives CASRPRGRQPQHF.

This clonotype has more than one count but fewer than ten. The CDR3 DNA reads as TGTGCCAGCAGGGCCGGGACTAGCGGCTACGAGCAGTACTTC. Translating gives CASRAGTSGYEQYF. The chain uses TRBV5-4 and TRBJ2-7; 11 bases fit TRBD2. Germline assignment: CDR1 SGHNT and CDR2 YYREEE (reference sequence). With 5 bases clipped from V and 3 bases from J, the junction kept 4 bases outside the gene matches. This CDR3 has 14 residues.

This CDR3 is CASSPASDNEQFF. The CDR3 DNA reads TGTGCCAGCAGTCCGGCCTCAGACAATGAGCAGTTCTTC. The chain couples TRBV12-3 or TRBV12-4 to TRBJ2-1; D is undetermined. This CDR3 comprises 13 residues. V lost 5 bases, J lost 5 bases, and 10 bases lay in between.

J is TRBJ2-4 and V is TRBV12-3 or TRBV12-4, with D unclear. Between the trimmed V and J ends, which lost 3 bases and 7 bases, there was a span of 10 bases. The CDR3 consists of 13 residues. DNA of the CDR3: TGTGCCAGCAGTTTGGGCGTCCCCAACATTCAGTACTTC. Translated, it gives CASSLGVPNIQYF.

This chain joins TRBV7-9 and TRBJ2-1; D is ambiguous. The germline gives CDR1 SEHNR, CDR2 FQNEAQ (reference sequence). V shed 8 bases and J shed 3 bases, with 17 bases lying between them. This CDR3 comprises 15 residues. CDR3 region: CASGSVVGRYNEQFF. CDR3 nucleotides: TGTGCCAGCGGGTCGGTCGTGGGCCGCTACAATGAGCAGTTCTTC.

The rearrangement uses TRBV4-1 and TRBJ1-2, with D tentatively TRBD1 (6 bases). CDR3 length equals 15 residues. Trimming removed 7 bases at V and 4 bases at J, with 19 bases between. Germline assignment: CDR1 MGHRA and CDR2 YSYEKL. This CDR3 reads CASTSKQGLTYGYTF. In nucleotides, the CDR3 is TGCGCCAGCACCTCCAAACAGGGTTTAACCTATGGCTACACCTTC.

This clonotype appeared many times. The V gene is TRBV20-1, the J gene TRBJ2-1, with D perhaps given as TRBD1 or TRBD2 (6 bases each). The V gene lost 0 bases and the J gene lost 3 bases, with 12 bases spanning the gap. Germline lookup yields CDR1 DFQATT and CDR2 SNEGSKA (reference sequence). The CDR3 has 15 residues. The CDR3 nucleotides read TGCAGTGCTAGAGATGAGGGGGGAGTCTACAATGAGCAGTTCTTC. Translation gives CSARDEGGVYNEQFF.

The genes are TRBV6-2 or TRBV6-3 and TRBJ2-3; no clear D gene. The CDR3 is made up of 13 amino acids. V gave up 4 bases and J gave up 6 bases, with 11 bases separating them. The germline CDR1 and CDR2 sequences are MNHEY and SVGEGT. CDR3 amino acids: CASSWVALDTQYF. The CDR3 nucleotides are TGTGCCAGCAGTTGGGTGGCTTTGGATACGCAGTATTTT.

A few counts support this clonotype. This chain links TRBV19 with TRBJ1-1, with TRBD1 identical over 9 bases. This CDR3 is 15 amino acids long. With V trimmed by 3 bases and J by 7 bases, 9 bases remained unmatched. CDR1 LNHDA and CDR2 SQIVND come from the germline V gene (reference sequence). DNA of the CDR3: TGTGCCAGTAGTATGGGACAGGGAGGAACTATTGAAGCTTTCTTT. It specifies CASSMGQGGTIEAFF.

The genes are TRBV7-9 and TRBJ1-1; no firm D call. The CDR3 covers 14 residues. The ends were cut back, 8 bases at V and 1 base at J, with 14 bases in the middle. Per the germline V gene, CDR1 is SEHNR and CDR2 is FQNEAQ (reference sequence). The CDR3 sequence: CASGGGDQNTEAFF. CDR3 DNA sequence: TGTGCCAGCGGAGGTGGCGATCAGAACACTGAAGCTTTCTTT.

This chain connects TRBV7-9 to TRBJ1-1; D ambiguous. V gave up 5 bases and J gave up 1 base, with 20 bases separating them. The CDR3 spans 17 residues. Germline CDR1 SEHNR, CDR2 FQNEAQ (reference sequence). The CDR3 loop reads CASSRPGSGPENTEAFF. As DNA, the CDR3 is TGTGCCAGCAGCCGTCCGGGGTCAGGCCCTGAGAACACTGAAGCTTTCTTT.

The chain couples TRBV7-9 to TRBJ2-1, with D possibly matching TRBD1 (5 bases). V dropped 2 bases and J dropped 7 bases, with 9 bases sitting between them. The CDR3 consists of 13 residues. Germline V gives CDR1 SEHNR, CDR2 FQNEAQ (reference sequence). Here the CDR3 DNA reads TGTGCCAGCAGCTTATTTAAGGGGAATGAGCAGTTCTTC. Translating gives CASSLFKGNEQFF.

The CDR3 protein is CATSENPTGTGKDGYTF. The CDR3 DNA reads TGTGCCACCAGTGAAAATCCTACTGGGACCGGAAAGGATGGCTACACCTTC. The J gene is TRBJ1-2, the V gene TRBV24-1, with a weak D call TRBD1 (5 bases). This CDR3 spans 17 amino acids. The germline gives CDR1 KGHDR, CDR2 SFDVKD. The V gene lost 4 bases and the J gene lost 6 bases, with 23 bases spanning the gap.

This chain joins TRBV12-3 or TRBV12-4 and TRBJ2-2, with D perhaps TRBD1 or TRBD2 (5 bases each). The CDR3 is 15 amino acids. The V and J ends lost 4 bases and 1 base respectively, with 10 bases between them. The CDR3 DNA reads as TGTGCCAGCAGTTCGGGACGGCTGAACACCGGGGAGCTGTTTTTT. It is translated as CASSSGRLNTGELFF.

The table lists this clonotype with a few counts. The V gene is TRBV6-1, the J gene TRBJ1-1; TRBD1 agrees at 8 bases. J was trimmed by 7 bases and V by 2 bases; bases with no gene match: 6. CDR3 length equals 14 residues. CDR1 is MNHNS, CDR2 SASEGT, per germline. The CDR3 region is CASSEFQGAGEAFF. CDR3 bases: TGTGCCAGCAGTGAATTTCAGGGGGCGGGTGAAGCTTTCTTT.

This chain links TRBV27 with TRBJ2-4; D gene ambiguous. The ends were cut back, 0 bases at V and 0 bases at J, with 6 bases in the middle. This CDR3 is built from 15 residues. Germline V gene sequence: CDR1 MNHEY, CDR2 SMNVEV (reference sequence). The CDR3 coding sequence is TGTGCCAGCAGTTTATCGGAACTAGCCAAAAACATTCAGTACTTC. Translated, it gives CASSLSELAKNIQYF.

Only a few counts were recorded for this clonotype. V is TRBV5-1 and J is TRBJ1-2, with 8 nucleotides matching TRBD1. Germline trimming cut 4 bases from V and 3 bases from J; bases unmatched to any gene: 14. The CDR3 sequence is 17 residues long. Germline V gives CDR1 SGHRS, CDR2 YFSETQ. For the CDR3, the DNA is TGCGCCAGCAGCCCTCGGACAGGGCGAGGGGTGGACTATGGCTACACCTTC. Protein sequence: CASSPRTGRGVDYGYTF.

A few counts support this clonotype. The V and J genes are TRBV15 and TRBJ2-1, with TRBD2 as a possible D gene (5 bases). V was cut by 3 bases and J by 1 base, with 13 bases left in between. This CDR3 comprises 16 residues. Germline CDR1 LNHNV, CDR2 YYDKDF (reference sequence). The CDR3: CATSSLGSLSYNEQFF. Written as DNA, the CDR3 is TGTGCCACCAGCAGTCTGGGGAGTTTGTCCTACAATGAGCAGTTCTTC. Full variable domain (missing parts from reference TRBV15 and TRBJ2-1): DAMVIQNPRYQVTQFGKPVTLSCSQTLNHNVMYWYQQKSSQAPKLLFHYYDKDFNNEADTPDNFQSRRPNTSFCFLDIRSPGLGDTAMYLCATSSLGSLSYNEQFFGPGTRLTVL.